The rows below give T cell receptor beta chains drawn from one sample of a study of cytomegalovirus exposure and HLA in healthy donors. Data came from immunoSEQ multiplex PCR; TCRdb stores just in-frame clones and leaves some out. The data contain roughly 110,000 clones, approximately 71% of them singletons. The source material was PBMCs. The receptors here all came from a man in his forties or fifties in good health and CMV-seronegative. Each CDR3 is given with its conserved first and last residue. D genes are given only for firm matches. Size is stated for part of the rows, as once, few or many counts, or as a class when the clone is expanded.

size	D	V	J	CDR3	DNA
few	TRBD2	TRBV7-6	TRBJ2-7	CASSSAGTSGYEQYF	TGTGCCAGCAGCTCGGCAGGGACTAGCGGCTACGAGCAGTACTTC
NA	NA	TRBV19	TRBJ2-3	CASSFGRGPTDTQYF	TGTGCCAGTAGTTTCGGGCGGGGTCCCACAGATACGCAGTATTTT
NA	NA	TRBV5-1	TRBJ2-3	CASGISSTDTQYF	TGCGCCAGCGGCATCTCTAGCACAGATACGCAGTATTTT
few	TRBD1	TRBV10-3	TRBJ1-1	CAISAAGGVNTEAFF	TGTGCCATCAGTGCGGCAGGGGGAGTGAACACTGAAGCTTTCTTT
NA	NA	TRBV5-5	TRBJ1-1	CASSLRSGREAFF	TGTGCCAGCAGCTTGAGGTCGGGTAGGGAAGCTTTCTTT
NA	NA	TRBV19	TRBJ1-5	CASIPQGLGNQPQHF	TGTGCCAGTATCCCACAGGGATTAGGCAATCAGCCCCAGCATTTT
few	NA	TRBV9	TRBJ2-4	CASSVAFRDTIQYF	TGTGCCAGCAGCGTAGCTTTTAGGGACACCATTCAGTACTTC
once	NA	TRBV6-1	TRBJ1-2	CASSEAYGYTF	TGTGCCAGCAGTGAGGCTTATGGCTACACCTTC
NA	NA	TRBV7-8	TRBJ2-7	CASSTVTGSEQYF	TGTGCCAGCAGCACGGTAACAGGGTCCGAGCAGTACTTC
NA	TRBD1	TRBV7-9	TRBJ1-4	CASSKTGGSNEKLFF	TGTGCCAGCAGCAAAACAGGGGGGAGTAATGAAAAACTGTTTTTT
NA	NA	TRBV5-1	TRBJ1-1	CASSPRQDSWTEAFF	TGCGCCAGCAGCCCTAGACAGGATTCATGGACTGAAGCTTTCTTT
NA	NA	TRBV19	TRBJ1-5	CASSIWGPDQPQHF	TGTGCCAGTAGTATATGGGGGCCGGATCAGCCCCAGCATTTT
NA	TRBD1	TRBV27	TRBJ2-1	CASSFSGTGVNEQFF	TGTGCCAGCAGTTTTTCCGGGACAGGGGTCAATGAGCAGTTCTTC
NA	NA	TRBV2	TRBJ2-7	CASISSARGSSEQYF	TGTGCCAGCATTAGTTCCGCCAGGGGTAGTTCCGAGCAGTACTTC
NA	NA	TRBV6-5	TRBJ2-7	CASSYHRASYEQYF	TGTGCCAGCAGTTACCACAGGGCTTCCTACGAGCAGTACTTC
NA	NA	TRBV18	TRBJ1-2	CASSPSGGANYGYTF	TGTGCCAGCTCTCCCTCGGGAGGGGCTAACTATGGCTACACCTTC
NA	TRBD1	TRBV5-1	TRBJ1-5	CASSLGQGADQPQHF	TGCGCCAGCAGCTTGGGACAGGGCGCGGATCAGCCCCAGCATTTT
NA	TRBD2	TRBV28	TRBJ2-7	CASGGRGVGYEQYF	TGTGCCAGCGGAGGGCGGGGGGTTGGCTACGAGCAGTACTTC
NA	NA	TRBV11-3	TRBJ2-5	CASSLTVGETQYF	TGTGCCAGCAGCCTGACAGTGGGGGAGACCCAGTACTTC
NA	NA	TRBV6-6	TRBJ2-1	CASRNRETYNEQFF	TGTGCCAGCAGGAACAGGGAAACCTACAATGAGCAGTTCTTC
NA	NA	TRBV5-1	TRBJ2-7	CASSLLQAPYEQYF	TGCGCCAGCAGCTTGCTGCAGGCCCCCTACGAGCAGTACTTC